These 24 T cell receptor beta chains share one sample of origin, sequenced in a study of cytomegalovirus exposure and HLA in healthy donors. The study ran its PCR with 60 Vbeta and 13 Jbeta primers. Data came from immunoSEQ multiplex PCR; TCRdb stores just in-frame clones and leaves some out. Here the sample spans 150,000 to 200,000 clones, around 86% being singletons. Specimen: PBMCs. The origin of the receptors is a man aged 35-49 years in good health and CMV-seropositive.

This CDR3 is CASREGGPKNIQYF. The CDR3 nucleotides read TGTGCCAGCAGGGAAGGAGGACCCAAAAACATTCAGTACTTC. This chain joins TRBV5-6 and TRBJ2-4; D is possibly TRBD2 (5 bases). Trimming took off 5 bases at V and 2 bases at J, with 11 bases between the two ends. The V gene's germline CDR1 is SGHDT and CDR2 YYEEEE. The CDR3 length is 14 residues. The variable domain in full, completed from reference TRBV5-6 and TRBJ2-4, reads DAGVTQSPTHLIKTRGQQVTLRCSPKSGHDTVSWYQQALGQGPQFIFQYYEEEERQRGNFPDRFSGHQFPNYSSELNVNALLLGDSALYLCASREGGPKNIQYFGAGTRLSVL.

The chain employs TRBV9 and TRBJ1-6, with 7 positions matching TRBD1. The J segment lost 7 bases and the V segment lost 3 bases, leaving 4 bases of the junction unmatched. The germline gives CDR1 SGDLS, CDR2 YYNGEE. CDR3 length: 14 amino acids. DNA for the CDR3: TGTGCCAGCAGCGCGACAGGGAGAAATTCACCCCTCCACTTT. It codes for CASSATGRNSPLHF.

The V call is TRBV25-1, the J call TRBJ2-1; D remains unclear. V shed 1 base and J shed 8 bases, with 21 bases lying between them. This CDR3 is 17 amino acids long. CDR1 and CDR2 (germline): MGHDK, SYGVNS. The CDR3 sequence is CASSEFQPGTTPDEQFF. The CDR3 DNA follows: TGTGCCAGCAGTGAATTCCAACCGGGTACAACTCCCGATGAGCAGTTCTTC.

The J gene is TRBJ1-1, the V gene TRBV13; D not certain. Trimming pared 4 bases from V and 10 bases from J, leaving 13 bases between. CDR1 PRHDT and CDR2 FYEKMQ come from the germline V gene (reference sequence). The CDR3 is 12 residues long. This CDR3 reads CASSSGPRGAFF. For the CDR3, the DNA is TGTGCCAGCAGCTCCGGGCCCCGGGGAGCTTTCTTT.

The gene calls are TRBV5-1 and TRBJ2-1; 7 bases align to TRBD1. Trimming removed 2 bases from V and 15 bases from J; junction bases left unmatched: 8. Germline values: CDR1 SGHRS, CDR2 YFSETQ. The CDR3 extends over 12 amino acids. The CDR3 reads CASSLPGTVRFF. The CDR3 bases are TGCGCCAGCAGCTTACCGGGGACAGTCCGGTTCTTC.

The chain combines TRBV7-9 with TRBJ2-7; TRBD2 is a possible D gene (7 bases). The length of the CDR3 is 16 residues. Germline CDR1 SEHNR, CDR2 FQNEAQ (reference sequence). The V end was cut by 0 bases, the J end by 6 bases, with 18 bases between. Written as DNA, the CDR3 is TGTGCCAGCAGCTTAGCGCGCTCGGGGGGCTCCGGCGAGCAGTACTTC. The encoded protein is CASSLARSGGSGEQYF.

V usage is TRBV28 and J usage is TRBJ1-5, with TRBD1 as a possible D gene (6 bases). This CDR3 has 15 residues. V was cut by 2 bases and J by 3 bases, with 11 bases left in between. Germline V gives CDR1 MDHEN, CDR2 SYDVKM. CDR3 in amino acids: CASSLKGGYNQPQHF. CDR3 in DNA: TGTGCCAGCAGTTTAAAGGGGGGGTACAATCAGCCCCAGCATTTT.

CDR3 loop: CASSPSDIRSSYEQYF. The CDR3 DNA follows: TGTGCCAGCAGCCCGTCGGACATCCGATCCTCCTACGAGCAGTACTTC. The chain combines TRBV7-9 with TRBJ2-7; D is possibly TRBD1 (5 bases). The CDR3 spans 16 residues. Per germline, CDR1 SEHNR and CDR2 FQNEAQ (reference sequence). Trimming removed 5 bases at V and 0 bases at J, with 17 bases between.

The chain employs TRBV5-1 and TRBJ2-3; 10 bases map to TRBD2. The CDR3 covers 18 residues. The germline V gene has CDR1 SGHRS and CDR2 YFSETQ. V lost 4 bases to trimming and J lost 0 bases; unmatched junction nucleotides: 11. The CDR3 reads CASSRLSASGGSTDTQYF. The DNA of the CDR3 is TGCGCCAGCAGCCGACTATCGGCTAGCGGGGGTAGCACAGATACGCAGTATTTT.

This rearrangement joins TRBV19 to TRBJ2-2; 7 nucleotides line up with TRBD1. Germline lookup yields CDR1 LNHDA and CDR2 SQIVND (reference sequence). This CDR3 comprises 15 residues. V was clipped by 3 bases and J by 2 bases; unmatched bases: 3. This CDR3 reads CASSIRQGNTGELFF. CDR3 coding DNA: TGTGCCAGTAGTATCCGACAGGGTAACACCGGGGAGCTGTTTTTT.

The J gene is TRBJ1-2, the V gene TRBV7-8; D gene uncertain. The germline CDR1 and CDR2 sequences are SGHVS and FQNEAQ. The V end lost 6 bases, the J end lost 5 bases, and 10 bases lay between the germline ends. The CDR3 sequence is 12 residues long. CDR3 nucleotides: TGTGCCAGCAGTGGTAGTACTTATGGCTACACCTTC. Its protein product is CASSGSTYGYTF.

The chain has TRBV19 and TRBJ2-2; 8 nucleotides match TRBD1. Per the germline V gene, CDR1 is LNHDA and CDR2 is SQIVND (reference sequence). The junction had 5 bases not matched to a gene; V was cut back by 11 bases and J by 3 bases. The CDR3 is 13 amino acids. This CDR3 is CAGQGPDTGELFF. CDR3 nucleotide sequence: TGTGCCGGACAGGGACCGGACACCGGGGAGCTGTTTTTT.

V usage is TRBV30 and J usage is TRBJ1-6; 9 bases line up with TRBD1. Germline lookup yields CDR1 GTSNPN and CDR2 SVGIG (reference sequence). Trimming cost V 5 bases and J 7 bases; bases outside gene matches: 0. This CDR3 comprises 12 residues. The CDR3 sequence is CAWDRGNSPLHF. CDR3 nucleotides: TGTGCCTGGGACAGGGGGAATTCACCCCTCCACTTT.

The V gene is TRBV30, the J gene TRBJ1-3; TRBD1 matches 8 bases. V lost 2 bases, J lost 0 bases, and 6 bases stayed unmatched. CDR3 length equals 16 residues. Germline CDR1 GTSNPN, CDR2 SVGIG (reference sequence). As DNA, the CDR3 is TGTGCCTGGAGTCAGGGGGCCCCCGTCTCTGGAAACACCATATATTTT. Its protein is CAWSQGAPVSGNTIYF.

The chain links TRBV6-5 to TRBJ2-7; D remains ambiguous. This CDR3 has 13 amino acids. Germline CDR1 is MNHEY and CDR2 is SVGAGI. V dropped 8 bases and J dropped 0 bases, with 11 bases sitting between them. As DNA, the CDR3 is TGTGCCAGCTCCCGGCAGCGCTCCTACGAGCAGTACTTC. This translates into CASSRQRSYEQYF.

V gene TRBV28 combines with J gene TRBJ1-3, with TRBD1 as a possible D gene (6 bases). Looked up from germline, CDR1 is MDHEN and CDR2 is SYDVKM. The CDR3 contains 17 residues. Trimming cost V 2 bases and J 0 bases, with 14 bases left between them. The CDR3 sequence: CASSLIVGGDSGNTIYF. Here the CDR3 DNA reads TGTGCCAGCAGTTTAATCGTAGGGGGGGACTCTGGAAACACCATATATTTT.

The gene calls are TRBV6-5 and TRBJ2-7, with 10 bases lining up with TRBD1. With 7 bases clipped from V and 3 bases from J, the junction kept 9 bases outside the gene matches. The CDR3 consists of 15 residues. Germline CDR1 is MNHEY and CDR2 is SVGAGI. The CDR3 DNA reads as TGTGCCAGCACCAGGGGGAGGACAGGGGGCTACGAGCAGTACTTC. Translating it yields CASTRGRTGGYEQYF.

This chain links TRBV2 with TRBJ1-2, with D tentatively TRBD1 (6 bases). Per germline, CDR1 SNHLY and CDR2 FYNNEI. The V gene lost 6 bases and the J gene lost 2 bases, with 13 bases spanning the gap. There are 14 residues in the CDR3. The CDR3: CASRMDSPNYGYTF. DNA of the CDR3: TGTGCCAGCAGGATGGACAGCCCGAACTATGGCTACACCTTC.

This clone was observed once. The DNA of the CDR3 is TGTGCCAGCAGCCAAGATGACCCCCAACAGGGGAGAACAGATACGCAGTATTTT. Translated: CASSQDDPQQGRTDTQYF. This sequence joins TRBV4-2 and TRBJ2-3, with TRBD1 identical over 7 bases. Germline trimming cut 0 bases from V and 3 bases from J; bases unmatched to any gene: 12. The CDR3 is made up of 18 amino acids. CDR1 and CDR2 from the germline V gene are LGHNA and YNFKEQ.

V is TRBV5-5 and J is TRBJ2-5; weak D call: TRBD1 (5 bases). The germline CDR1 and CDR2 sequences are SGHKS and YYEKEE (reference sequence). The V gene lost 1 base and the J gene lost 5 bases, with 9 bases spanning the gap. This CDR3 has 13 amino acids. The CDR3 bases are TGTGCCAGCAGCTTGCAGGGCGAGGAGACCCAGTACTTC. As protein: CASSLQGEETQYF.

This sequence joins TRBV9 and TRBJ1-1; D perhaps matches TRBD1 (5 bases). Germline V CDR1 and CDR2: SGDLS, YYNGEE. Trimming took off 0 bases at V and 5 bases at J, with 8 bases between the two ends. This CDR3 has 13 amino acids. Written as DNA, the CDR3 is TGTGCCAGCAGCGTAGAGGGGTGGACTGAAGCTTTCTTT. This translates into CASSVEGWTEAFF.

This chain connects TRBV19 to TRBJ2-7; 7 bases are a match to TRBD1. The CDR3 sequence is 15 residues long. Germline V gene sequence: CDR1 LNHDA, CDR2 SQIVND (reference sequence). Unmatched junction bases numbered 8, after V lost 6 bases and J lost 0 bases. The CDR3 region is CASSTRGGVSYEQYF. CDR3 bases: TGTGCCAGTAGCACACGAGGGGGCGTCTCCTACGAGCAGTACTTC.

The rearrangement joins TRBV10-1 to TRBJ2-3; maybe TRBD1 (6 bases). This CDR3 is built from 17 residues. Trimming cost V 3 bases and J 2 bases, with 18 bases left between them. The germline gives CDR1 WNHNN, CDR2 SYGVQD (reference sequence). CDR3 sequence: CASSDLSLGQNTDTQYF. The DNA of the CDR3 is TGCGCCAGCAGTGACCTTTCCTTAGGACAGAACACAGATACGCAGTATTTT.

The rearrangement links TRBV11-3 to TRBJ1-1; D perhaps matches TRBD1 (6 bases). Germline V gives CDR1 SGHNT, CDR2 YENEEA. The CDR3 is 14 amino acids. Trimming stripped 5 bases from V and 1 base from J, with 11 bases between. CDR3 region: CASSTKQGNTEAFF. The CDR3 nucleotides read TGTGCCAGCAGCACCAAACAGGGGAACACTGAAGCTTTCTTT.